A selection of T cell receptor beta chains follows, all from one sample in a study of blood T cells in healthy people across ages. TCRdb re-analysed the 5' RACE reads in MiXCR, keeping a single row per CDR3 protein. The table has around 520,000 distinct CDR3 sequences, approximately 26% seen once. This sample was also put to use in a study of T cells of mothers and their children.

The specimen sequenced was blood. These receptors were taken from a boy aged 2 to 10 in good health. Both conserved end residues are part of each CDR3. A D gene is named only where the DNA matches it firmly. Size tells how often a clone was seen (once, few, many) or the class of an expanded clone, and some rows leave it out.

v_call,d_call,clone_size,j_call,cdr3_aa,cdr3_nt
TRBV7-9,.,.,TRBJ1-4,CASSLRLQGPEKLFF,TGTGCCAGCAGCTTACGGCTGCAGGGCCCCGAAAAACTGTTTTTT
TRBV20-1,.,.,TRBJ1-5,CSARDGPPQDRPQHF,TGCAGTGCTAGAGACGGACCCCCCCAGGACAGGCCCCAGCATTTT
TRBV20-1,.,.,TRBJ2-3,CSARLPLAINTDTQYF,TGCAGTGCTAGATTACCTCTAGCGATCAACACAGATACGCAGTATTTT
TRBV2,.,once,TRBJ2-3,CASSEPDLADTQYF,TGTGCCAGCAGCGAACCGGACCTGGCAGATACGCAGTATTTT
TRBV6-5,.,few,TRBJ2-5,CASSYSGPAETQYF,TGTGCCAGCAGTTACTCTGGGCCGGCAGAGACCCAGTACTTC
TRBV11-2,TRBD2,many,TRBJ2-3,CASSFIREGHTQYF,TGTGCCAGCAGCTTTATACGGGAGGGTCATACGCAGTATTTT
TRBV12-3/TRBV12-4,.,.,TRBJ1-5,CASSPWGNGQPQHF,TGTGCCAGCAGTCCGTGGGGAAACGGTCAGCCCCAGCATTTT
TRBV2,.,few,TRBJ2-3,CASSEGLDTQYF,TGTGCCAGCAGTGAAGGACTAGATACGCAGTATTTT
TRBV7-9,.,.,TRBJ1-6,CASSLQGRSPLHF,TGTGCCAGCAGCTTACAGGGACGTTCACCCCTCCACTTT
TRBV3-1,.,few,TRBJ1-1,CASSQLGNTEAFF,TGTGCCAGCAGCCAATTGGGAAACACTGAAGCTTTCTTT
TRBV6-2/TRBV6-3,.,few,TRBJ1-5,CASSYGGALRQPQHF,TGTGCCAGCAGTTATGGGGGGGCCCTAAGGCAGCCCCAGCATTTT